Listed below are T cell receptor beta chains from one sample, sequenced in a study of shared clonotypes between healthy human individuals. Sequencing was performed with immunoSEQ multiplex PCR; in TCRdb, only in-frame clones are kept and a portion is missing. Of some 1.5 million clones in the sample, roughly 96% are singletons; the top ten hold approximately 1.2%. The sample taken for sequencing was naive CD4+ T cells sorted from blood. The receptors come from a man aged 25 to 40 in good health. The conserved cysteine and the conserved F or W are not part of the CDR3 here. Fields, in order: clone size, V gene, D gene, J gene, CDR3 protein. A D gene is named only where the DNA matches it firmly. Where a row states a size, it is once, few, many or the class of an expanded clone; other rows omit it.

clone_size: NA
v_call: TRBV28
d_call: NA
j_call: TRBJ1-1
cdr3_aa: ASTTGGGMNTEAF

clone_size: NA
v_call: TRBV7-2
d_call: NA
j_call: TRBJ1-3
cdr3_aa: ASSLVGLRSGNTIY

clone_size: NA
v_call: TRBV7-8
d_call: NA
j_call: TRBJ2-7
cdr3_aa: ASSLETGTYEQY

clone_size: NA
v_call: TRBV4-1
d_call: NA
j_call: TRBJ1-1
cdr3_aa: ASSLRGGGTEAF

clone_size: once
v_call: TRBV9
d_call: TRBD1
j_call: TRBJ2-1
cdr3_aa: ASSARGQANEQF

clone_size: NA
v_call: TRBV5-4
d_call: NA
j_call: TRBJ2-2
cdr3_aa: ASSFAGITGELF

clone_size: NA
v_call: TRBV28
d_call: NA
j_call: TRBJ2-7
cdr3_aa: ASSLLASYEQY

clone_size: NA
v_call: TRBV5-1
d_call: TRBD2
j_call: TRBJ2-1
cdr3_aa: ASSLASGGLAGYNEQF

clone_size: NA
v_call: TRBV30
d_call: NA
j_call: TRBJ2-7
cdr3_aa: ALNRGYEQY

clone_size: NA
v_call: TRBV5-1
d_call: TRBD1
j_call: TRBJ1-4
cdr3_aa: ASSTTPGQGVQTNEKLF

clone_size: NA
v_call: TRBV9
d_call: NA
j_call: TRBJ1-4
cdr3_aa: ASSHADRPTNEKLF

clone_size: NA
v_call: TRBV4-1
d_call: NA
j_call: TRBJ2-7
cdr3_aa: ASSQDPGGVRVQY

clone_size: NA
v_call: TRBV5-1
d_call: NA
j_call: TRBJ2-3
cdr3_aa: ASSPLPSDTQY

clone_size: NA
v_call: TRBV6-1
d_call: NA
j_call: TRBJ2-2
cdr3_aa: ASSEVGPGELF

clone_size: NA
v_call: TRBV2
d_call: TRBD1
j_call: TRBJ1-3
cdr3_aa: ASTRQGEPGNTIY

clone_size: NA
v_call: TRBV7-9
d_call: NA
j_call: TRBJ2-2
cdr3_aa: ASSLTGELF

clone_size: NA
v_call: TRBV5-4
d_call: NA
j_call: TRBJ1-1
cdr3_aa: ASSLGTAKANTEAF

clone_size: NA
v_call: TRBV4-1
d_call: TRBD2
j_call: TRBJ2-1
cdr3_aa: ASSQDYGTSSYNEQF

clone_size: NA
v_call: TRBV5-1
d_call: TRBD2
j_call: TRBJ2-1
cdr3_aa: ASSLNTAGDGDEQF

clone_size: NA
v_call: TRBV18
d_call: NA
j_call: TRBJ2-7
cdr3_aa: ASSPANLYEQY

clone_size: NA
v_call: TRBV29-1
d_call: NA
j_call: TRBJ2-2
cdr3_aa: SVEDLSAHPANTGELF

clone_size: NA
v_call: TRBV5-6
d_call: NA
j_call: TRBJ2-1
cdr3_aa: ASSPTRSYNEQF

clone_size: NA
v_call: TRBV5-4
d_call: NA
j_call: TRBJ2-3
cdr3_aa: ASSLEPLGGDTQY

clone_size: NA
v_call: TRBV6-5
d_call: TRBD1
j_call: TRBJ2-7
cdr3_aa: ATRLKTGGTGEQY

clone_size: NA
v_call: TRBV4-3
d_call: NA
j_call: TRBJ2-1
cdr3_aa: ASSQDLTSNEQF

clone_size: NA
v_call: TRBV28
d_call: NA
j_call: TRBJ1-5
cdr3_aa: ASLGRYSNQPQH

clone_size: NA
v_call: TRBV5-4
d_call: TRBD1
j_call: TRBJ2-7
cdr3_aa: ASSPKGGLDRDRGYEQY

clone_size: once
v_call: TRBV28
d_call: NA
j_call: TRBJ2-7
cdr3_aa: ASSFQFSEQY

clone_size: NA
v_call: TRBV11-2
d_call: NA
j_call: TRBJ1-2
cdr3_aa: ASTLMGVLGYT

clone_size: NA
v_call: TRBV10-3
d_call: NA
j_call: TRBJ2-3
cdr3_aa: AITGSATDTQY

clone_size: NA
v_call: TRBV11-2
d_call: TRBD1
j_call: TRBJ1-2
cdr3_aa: ASSSASGQGAGYT

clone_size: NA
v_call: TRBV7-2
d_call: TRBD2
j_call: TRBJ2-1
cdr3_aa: ASSLASGTSGRGAQF

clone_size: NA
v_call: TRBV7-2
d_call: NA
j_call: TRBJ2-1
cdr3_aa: ASSLGSIREQF

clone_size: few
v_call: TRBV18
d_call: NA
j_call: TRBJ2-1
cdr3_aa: ASSPLEGYNEQF

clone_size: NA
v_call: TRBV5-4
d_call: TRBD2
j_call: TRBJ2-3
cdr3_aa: ASSSGLAKPTDTQY

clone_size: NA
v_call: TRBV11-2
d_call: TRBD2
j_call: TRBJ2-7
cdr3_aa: ASSLRAGDFEQY

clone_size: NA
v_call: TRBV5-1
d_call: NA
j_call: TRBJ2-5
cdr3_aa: ASSSSPWGPQETQY

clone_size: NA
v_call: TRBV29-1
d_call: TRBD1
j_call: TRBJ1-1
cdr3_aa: SAEHPDRSEAF

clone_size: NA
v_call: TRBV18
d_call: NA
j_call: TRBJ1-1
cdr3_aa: ASSQWEGVYTEAF

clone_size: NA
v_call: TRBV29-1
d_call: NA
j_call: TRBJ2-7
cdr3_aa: SVGDPSYEQY

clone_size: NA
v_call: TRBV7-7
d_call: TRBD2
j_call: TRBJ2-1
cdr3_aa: ASSRGAGVNEQF

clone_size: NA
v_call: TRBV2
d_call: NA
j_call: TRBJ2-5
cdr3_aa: ASSVWDTKETQY

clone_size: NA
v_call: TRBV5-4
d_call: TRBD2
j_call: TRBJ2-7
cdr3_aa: ASSPGLAGENEQY

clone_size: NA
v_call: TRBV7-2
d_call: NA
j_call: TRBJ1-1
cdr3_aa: ASSLARETEAF

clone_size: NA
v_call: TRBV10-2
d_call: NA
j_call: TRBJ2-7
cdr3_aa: ASNQGRRYEQY

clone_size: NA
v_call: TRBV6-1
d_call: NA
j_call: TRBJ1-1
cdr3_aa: ASSERQNTEAF

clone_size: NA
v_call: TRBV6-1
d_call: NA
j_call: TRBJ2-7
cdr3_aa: ASSPTGLYEQY

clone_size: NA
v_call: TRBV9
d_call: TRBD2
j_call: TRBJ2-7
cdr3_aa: ASSSGRTSGMGEQY

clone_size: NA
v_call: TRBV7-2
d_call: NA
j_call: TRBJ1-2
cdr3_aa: ASRGVGNGYGYT

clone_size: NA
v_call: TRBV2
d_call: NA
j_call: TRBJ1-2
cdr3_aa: ASSESGYGYT

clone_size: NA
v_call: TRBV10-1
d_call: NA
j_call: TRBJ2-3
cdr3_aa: ASSPTGTLEGDTQY

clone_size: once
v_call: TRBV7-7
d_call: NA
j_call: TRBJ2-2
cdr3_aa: ASSPHPGRTANTGELF

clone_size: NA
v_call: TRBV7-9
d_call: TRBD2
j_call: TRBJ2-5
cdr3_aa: ASSSSGGESRETQY